A single sample gave rise to the 10 T cell receptor beta chains below, sequenced in a study of regulatory T cells in long-lasting Graves disease. Indicated time point: newly diagnosed GD, antithyroid drugs for less than 3 months. PBMCs were the source of the RNA used for TCR sequencing. Sequencing libraries for TCR beta were prepared with iRepertoire HTBI primers and Arm-PCR of CDR3 regions. Using its own MiXCR run on the multiplex PCR reads, TCRdb lists one record per CDR3 protein. Here the sample spans a few hundred thousand distinct CDR3 sequences, 10% to 15% being singletons. This same sample was also taken into another study, of T cells in Graves' hyperthyroidism and ophthalmopathy.

The starting material was peripheral blood mononuclear cells (PBMCs), obtained at new diagnosis, from a patient treated with antithyroid drugs. These receptors were obtained from a woman younger than 30 with Graves disease.

This clonotype was detected many times. The rearrangement uses TRBV7-9 and TRBJ2-4; D not resolved. Germline CDR1 reads SEHNR; CDR2 reads FQNEAQ (reference sequence). Trimming pared 5 bases from V and 3 bases from J, leaving 11 bases between. The CDR3 sequence is 14 residues long. The CDR3 sequence is CASSPPTGKNIQYF. The CDR3 bases are TGTGCCAGCAGCCCCCCGACGGGCAAAAACATTCAGTACTTC.

Here the CDR3 DNA reads TGTGCCAGCAGCTTGGAGACAGGGGGACATGAAAAACTGTTTTTT. Protein: CASSLETGGHEKLFF. The V and J genes are TRBV11-2 and TRBJ1-4; 9 bases agree with TRBD1. In germline, CDR1 is SGHAT, CDR2 FQNNGV. The CDR3 totals 15 residues. Trimming at V came to 3 bases and at J to 6 bases, leaving 5 bases not matched to a gene. The full variable domain, in which reference TRBV11-2 and TRBJ1-4 provide the parts outside the CDR3, is EAGVAQSPRYKIIEKRQSVAFWCNPISGHATLYWYQQILGQGPKLLIQFQNNGVVDDSQLPKDRFSAERLKGVDSTLKIQPAKLEDSAVYLCASSLETGGHEKLFFGSGTQLSVL.

There are many counts of this clonotype. This chain uses TRBV18 with TRBJ2-7; D may be TRBD1 or TRBD2 (5 bases each). The germline V gene encodes CDR1 KGHSH and CDR2 LQKENI. The V end was cut by 3 bases, the J end by 4 bases, with 13 bases between. The CDR3 sequence is 14 residues long. The CDR3 coding sequence is TGTGCCAGCTCACCTCTCGGGACGTCATACGAGCAGTACGTC. The encoded protein is CASSPLGTSYEQYV.

In this sample, this clonotype turned up many times. V and J are TRBV9 and TRBJ1-6; D is unresolved. V shed 0 bases and J shed 7 bases, with 8 bases lying between them. The V gene's germline CDR1 is SGDLS and CDR2 YYNGEE. CDR3 size: 14 residues. Here the CDR3 reads CASSVDPGNSPLHF. CDR3 bases: TGTGCCAGCAGCGTAGATCCGGGAAATTCACCCCTCCACTTT.

This clonotype was detected ten times or more. The gene calls are TRBV6-1 and TRBJ2-5; TRBD1 agrees at 7 bases. V was pared by 8 bases and J by 0 bases, with 6 bases of the junction left unmatched. The CDR3 extends over 14 amino acids. Germline V gives CDR1 MNHNS, CDR2 SASEGT. This CDR3 reads CASGIQGYQETQYF. For the CDR3, the DNA is TGTGCCAGCGGAATACAGGGGTACCAAGAGACCCAGTACTTC.

Many counts were recorded for this clonotype. For the CDR3, the DNA is TGTGCCAGCAGTCCCATCGCGGGGGAGGAGAGGGCAGATACGCAGTATTTT. This gives the protein CASSPIAGEERADTQYF. V and J are TRBV28 and TRBJ2-3; 7 nucleotides match TRBD2. In germline, CDR1 is MDHEN, CDR2 SYDVKM. The CDR3 consists of 17 residues. The V segment lost 5 bases and the J segment 4 bases; nucleotides outside the gene matches: 15.

This sequence joins TRBV27 and TRBJ2-5; 11 bases are a match to TRBD2. The CDR3 runs to 15 residues. V gave up 6 bases and J gave up 3 bases; unmatched junction bases: 6. Germline loops: CDR1 MNHEY, CDR2 SMNVEV (reference sequence). The CDR3 nucleotides read TGTGCCAGCAGCCTTTTAGCGGGAGGGGAAGAGACCCAGTACTTC. This codes for CASSLLAGGEETQYF.

This clonotype was seen repeatedly, ten times or more. CDR3 DNA: TGTGCCAGCAGTGTATCTGGAAACACCATATATTTT. Its protein product is CASSVSGNTIYF. The J gene is TRBJ1-3, the V gene TRBV2; D is ambiguous. The CDR3 length is 12 residues. From germline, CDR1 is SNHLY and CDR2 FYNNEI. The ends were cut back, 4 bases at V and 1 base at J, with 2 bases in the middle.

This clonotype came up many times. CDR3 residues: CASSMGRRTVHGYTF. CDR3 DNA: TGTGCCAGTAGTATGGGGAGGAGGACGGTACATGGCTACACCTTC. The chain couples TRBV19 to TRBJ1-2; no reliable D call. With 3 bases removed from V and 6 bases from J, the gap between germline ends came to 17 bases. CDR3 length: 15 residues. From germline, CDR1 is LNHDA and CDR2 SQIVND (reference sequence).

This clonotype was observed many times. The rearrangement joins TRBV11-2 to TRBJ2-1; D might be TRBD2 (5 bases). The V end was cut by 3 bases, the J end by 7 bases, with 13 bases between. Germline V CDR1 and CDR2: SGHAT, FQNNGV. This CDR3 spans 14 amino acids. The CDR3 nucleotides read TGTGCCAGCAGCTTTGACGGGGATTTAAATGAGCAGTTCTTC. It codes for CASSFDGDLNEQFF.